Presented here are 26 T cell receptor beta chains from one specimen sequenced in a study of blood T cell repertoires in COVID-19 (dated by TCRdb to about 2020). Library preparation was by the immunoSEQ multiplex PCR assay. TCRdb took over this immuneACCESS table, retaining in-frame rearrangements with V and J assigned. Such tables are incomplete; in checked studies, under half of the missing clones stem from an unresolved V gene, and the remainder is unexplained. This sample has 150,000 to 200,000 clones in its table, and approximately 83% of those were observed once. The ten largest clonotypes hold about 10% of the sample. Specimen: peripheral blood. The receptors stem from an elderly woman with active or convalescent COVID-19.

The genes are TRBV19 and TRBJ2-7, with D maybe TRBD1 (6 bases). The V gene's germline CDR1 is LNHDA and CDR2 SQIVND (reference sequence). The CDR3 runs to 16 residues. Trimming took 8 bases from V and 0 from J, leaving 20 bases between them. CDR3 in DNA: TGTGCCAGTGCCTCTCTGGGGCGGACAGACTCCTACGAGCAGTACTTC. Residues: CASASLGRTDSYEQYF. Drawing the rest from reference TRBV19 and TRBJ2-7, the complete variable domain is DGGITQSPKYLFRKEGQNVTLSCEQNLNHDAMYWYRQDPGQGLRLIYYSQIVNDFQKGDIAEGYSVSREKKESFPLTVTSAQKNPTAFYLCASASLGRTDSYEQYFGPGTRLTVT.

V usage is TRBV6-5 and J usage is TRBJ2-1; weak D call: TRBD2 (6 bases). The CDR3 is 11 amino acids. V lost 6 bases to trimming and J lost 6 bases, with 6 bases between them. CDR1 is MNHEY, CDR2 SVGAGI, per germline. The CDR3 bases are TGTGCCAGCAGCGGGAGCAATGAGCAGTTCTTC. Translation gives CASSGSNEQFF.

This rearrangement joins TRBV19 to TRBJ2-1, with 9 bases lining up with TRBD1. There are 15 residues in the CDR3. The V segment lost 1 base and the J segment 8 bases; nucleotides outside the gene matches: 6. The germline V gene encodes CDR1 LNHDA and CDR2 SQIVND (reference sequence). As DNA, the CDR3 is TGTGCCAGTAGTATAGGGGACAGGGAGTTATATGAGCAGTTCTTC. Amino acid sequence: CASSIGDRELYEQFF.

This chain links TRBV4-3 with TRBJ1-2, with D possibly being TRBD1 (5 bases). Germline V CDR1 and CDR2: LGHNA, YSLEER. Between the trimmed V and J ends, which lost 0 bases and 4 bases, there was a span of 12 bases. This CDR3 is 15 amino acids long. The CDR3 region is CASSQDGREAYGYTF. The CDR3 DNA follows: TGCGCCAGCAGCCAAGACGGCAGGGAGGCCTATGGCTACACCTTC.

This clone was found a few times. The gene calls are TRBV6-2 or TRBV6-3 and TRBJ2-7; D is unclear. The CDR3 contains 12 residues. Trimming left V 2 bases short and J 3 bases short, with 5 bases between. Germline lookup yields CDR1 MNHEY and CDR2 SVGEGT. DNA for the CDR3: TGTGCCAGCAGTTACGCCGGCTACGAGCAGTACTTC. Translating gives CASSYAGYEQYF.

The CDR3 nucleotides are TGTGCCAGCCTTAGCCGGGGGGCCGGTGAGCAGTTCTTC. This encodes CASLSRGAGEQFF. The rearrangement links TRBV6-5 to TRBJ2-1, with a tentative D call TRBD2 (7 bases). The germline V gene has CDR1 MNHEY and CDR2 SVGAGI. V was pared by 8 bases and J by 9 bases, with 17 bases between. The CDR3 is 13 residues long.

The DNA for the CDR3 is TGTGCCAGCAGCTATCCCGCGGCTGGGGCCAACGTCCTGACTTTC. Translating gives CASSYPAAGANVLTF. The J gene is TRBJ2-6, the V gene TRBV7-2, with D hard to call. Trimming left V 4 bases short and J 2 bases short, with 9 bases between. Germline values: CDR1 SGHTA, CDR2 FQGNSA. The CDR3 loop spans 15 amino acids. The full variable domain, in which reference TRBV7-2 and TRBJ2-6 provide the parts outside the CDR3, is GAGVSQSPSNKVTEKGKDVELRCDPISGHTALYWYRQSLGQGLEFLIYFQGNSAPDKSGLPSDRFSAERTGGSVSTLTIQRTQQEDSAVYLCASSYPAAGANVLTFGAGSRLTVL.

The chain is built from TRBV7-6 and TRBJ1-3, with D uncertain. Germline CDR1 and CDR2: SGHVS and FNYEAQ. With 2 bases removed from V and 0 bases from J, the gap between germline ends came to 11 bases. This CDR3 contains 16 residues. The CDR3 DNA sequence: TGTGCCAGCAGCTTAATTTGGAGTAGCTCTGGAAACACCATATATTTT. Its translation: CASSLIWSSSGNTIYF.

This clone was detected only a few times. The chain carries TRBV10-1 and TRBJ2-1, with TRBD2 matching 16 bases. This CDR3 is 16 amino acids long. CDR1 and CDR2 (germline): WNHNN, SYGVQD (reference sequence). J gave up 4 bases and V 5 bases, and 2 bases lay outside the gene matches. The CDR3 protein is CASSRGLAGGYNEQFF. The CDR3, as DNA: TGCGCCAGCAGTAGGGGACTAGCGGGGGGGTACAATGAGCAGTTCTTC.

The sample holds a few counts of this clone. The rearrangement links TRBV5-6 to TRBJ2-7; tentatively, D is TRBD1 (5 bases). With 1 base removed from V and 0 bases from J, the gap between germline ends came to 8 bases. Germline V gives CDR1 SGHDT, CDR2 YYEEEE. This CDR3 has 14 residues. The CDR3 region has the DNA TGTGCCAGCAGCTTGACAGGAGCCTCCTACGAGCAGTACTTC. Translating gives CASSLTGASYEQYF.

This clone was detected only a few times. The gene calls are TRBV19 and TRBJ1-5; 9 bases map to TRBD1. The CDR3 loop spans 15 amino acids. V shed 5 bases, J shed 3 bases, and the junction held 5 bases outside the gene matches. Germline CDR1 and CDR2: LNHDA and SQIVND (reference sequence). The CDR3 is CASSRNRGLNQPQHF. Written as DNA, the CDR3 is TGTGCCAGTAGTCGAAACAGGGGGCTCAATCAGCCCCAGCATTTT. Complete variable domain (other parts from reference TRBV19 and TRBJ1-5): DGGITQSPKYLFRKEGQNVTLSCEQNLNHDAMYWYRQDPGQGLRLIYYSQIVNDFQKGDIAEGYSVSREKKESFPLTVTSAQKNPTAFYLCASSRNRGLNQPQHFGDGTRLSIL.

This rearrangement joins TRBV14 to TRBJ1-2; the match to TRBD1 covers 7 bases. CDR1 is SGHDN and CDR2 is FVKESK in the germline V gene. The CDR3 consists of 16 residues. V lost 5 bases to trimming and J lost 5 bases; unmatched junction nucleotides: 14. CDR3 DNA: TGTGCCAGCAGCTTCCGACAGGGCGCAATCCAATATGGCTACACCTTC. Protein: CASSFRQGAIQYGYTF.

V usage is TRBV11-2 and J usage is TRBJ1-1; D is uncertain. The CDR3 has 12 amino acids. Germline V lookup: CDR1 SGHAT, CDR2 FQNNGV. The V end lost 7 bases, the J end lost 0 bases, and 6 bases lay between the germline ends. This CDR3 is CASMGVNTEAFF. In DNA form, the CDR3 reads TGTGCCAGCATGGGAGTGAACACTGAAGCTTTCTTT.

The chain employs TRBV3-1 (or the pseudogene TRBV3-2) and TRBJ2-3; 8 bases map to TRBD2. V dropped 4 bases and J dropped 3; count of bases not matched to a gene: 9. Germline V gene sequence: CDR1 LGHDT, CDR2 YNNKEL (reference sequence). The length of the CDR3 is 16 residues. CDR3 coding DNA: TGTGCCAGCAGCCTCTATATGGGACTAGAGACAGATACGCAGTATTTT. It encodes CASSLYMGLETDTQYF.

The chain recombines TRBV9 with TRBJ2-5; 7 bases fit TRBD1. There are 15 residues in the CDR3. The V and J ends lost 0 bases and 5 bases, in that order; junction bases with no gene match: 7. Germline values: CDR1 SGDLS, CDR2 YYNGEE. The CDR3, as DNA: TGTGCCAGCAGCGTAGTCGAGGGGGCCTGGGAGACCCAGTACTTC. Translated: CASSVVEGAWETQYF.

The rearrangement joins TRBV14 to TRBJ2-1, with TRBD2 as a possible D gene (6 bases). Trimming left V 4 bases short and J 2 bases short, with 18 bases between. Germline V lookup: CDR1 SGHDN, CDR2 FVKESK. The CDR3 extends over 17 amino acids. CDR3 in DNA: TGTGCCAGCAGCCGCATGGGAGGCCCCGTAGCCTACAATGAGCAGTTCTTC. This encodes CASSRMGGPVAYNEQFF.

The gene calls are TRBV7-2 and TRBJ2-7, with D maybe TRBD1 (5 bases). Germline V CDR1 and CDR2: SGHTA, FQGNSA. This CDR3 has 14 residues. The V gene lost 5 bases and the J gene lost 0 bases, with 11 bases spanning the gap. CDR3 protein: CASSTTGSSYEQYF. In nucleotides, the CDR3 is TGTGCCAGCAGCACCACAGGATCCTCCTACGAGCAGTACTTC.

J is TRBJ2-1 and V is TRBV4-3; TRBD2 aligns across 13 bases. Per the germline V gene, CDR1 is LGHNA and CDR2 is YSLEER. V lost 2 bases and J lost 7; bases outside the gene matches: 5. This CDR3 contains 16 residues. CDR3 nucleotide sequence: TGCGCCAGCAGCCAATCCGGGACTAGCGGGGAGAATGAGCAGTTCTTC. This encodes CASSQSGTSGENEQFF.

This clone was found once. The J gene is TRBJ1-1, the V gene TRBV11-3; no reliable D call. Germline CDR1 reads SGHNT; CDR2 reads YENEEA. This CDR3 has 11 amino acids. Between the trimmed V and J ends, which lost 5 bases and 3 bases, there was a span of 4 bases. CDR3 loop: CASSPYTEAFF. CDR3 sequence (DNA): TGTGCCAGCAGCCCCTACACTGAAGCTTTCTTT.

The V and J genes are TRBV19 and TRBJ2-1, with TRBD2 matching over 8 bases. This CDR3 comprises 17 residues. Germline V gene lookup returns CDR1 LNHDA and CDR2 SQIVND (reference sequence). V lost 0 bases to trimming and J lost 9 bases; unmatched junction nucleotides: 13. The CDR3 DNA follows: TGTGCCAGTAGTATAGATCGGGGGGGGGCGCTTGTGGCTGAGCAGTTCTTC. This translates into CASSIDRGGALVAEQFF. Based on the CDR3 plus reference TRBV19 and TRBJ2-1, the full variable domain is DGGITQSPKYLFRKEGQNVTLSCEQNLNHDAMYWYRQDPGQGLRLIYYSQIVNDFQKGDIAEGYSVSREKKESFPLTVTSAQKNPTAFYLCASSIDRGGALVAEQFFGPGTRLTVL.

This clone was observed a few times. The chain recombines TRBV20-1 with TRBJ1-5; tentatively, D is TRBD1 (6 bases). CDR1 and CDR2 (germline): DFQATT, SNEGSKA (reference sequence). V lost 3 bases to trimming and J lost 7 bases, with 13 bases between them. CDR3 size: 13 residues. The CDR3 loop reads CSASGAGAQPQHF. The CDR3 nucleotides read TGCAGTGCTAGTGGTGCAGGGGCCCAGCCCCAGCATTTT.

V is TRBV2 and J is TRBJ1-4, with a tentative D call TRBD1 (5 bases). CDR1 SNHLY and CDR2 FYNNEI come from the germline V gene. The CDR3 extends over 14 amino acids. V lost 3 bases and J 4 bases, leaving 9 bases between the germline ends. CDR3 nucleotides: TGTGCCAGCAGTGAGCAGGGATTTAATGAAAAACTGTTTTTT. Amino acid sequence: CASSEQGFNEKLFF.

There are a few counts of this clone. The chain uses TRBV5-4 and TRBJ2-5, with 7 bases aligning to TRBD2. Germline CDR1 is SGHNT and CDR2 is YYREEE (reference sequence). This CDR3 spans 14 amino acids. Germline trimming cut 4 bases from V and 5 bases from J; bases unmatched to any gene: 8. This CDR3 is CASSQVGRGETQYF. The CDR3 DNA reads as TGTGCCAGCAGCCAAGTAGGGCGGGGGGAGACCCAGTACTTC.

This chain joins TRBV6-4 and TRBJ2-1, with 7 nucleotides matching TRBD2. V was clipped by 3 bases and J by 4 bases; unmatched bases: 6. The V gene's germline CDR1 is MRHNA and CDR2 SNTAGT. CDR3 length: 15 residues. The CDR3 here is CASSEGGGAYNEQFF. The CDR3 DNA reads TGTGCCAGCAGTGAAGGCGGGGGAGCTTACAATGAGCAGTTCTTC.

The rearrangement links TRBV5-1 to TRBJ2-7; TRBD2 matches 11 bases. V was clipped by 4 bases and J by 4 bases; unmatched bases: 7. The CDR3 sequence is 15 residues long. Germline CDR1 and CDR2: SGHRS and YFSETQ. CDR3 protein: CASSLSGGAVYEQYF. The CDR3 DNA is TGCGCCAGCAGCCTTAGCGGGGGGGCGGTTTACGAGCAGTACTTC.

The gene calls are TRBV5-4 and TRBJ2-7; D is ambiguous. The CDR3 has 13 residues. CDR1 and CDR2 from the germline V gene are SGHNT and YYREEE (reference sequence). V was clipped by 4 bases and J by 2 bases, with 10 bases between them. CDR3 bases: TGTGCCAGCAGCCCCACACCGACCTACGAGCAGTACTTC. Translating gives CASSPTPTYEQYF.